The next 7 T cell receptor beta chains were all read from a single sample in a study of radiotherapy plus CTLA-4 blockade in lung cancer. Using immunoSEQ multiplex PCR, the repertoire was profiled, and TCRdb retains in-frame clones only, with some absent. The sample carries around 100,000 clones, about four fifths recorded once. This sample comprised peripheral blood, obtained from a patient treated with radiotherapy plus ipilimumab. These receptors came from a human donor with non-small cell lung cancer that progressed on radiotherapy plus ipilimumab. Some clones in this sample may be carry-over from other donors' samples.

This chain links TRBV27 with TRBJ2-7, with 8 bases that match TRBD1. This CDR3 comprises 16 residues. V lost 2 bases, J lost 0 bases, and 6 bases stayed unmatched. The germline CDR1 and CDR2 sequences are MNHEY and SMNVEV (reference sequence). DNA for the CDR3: TGTGCCAGCAGTTTACTCGGACAGGGAGGCTCCTACGAGCAGTACTTC. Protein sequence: CASSLLGQGGSYEQYF.

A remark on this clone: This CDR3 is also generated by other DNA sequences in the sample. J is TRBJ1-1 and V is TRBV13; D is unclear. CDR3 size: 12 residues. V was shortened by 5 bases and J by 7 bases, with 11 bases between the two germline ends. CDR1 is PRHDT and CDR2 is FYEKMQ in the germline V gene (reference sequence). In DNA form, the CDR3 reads TGTGCCAGCAGCAGAACGCCATATGAAGCTTTCTTT. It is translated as CASSRTPYEAFF.

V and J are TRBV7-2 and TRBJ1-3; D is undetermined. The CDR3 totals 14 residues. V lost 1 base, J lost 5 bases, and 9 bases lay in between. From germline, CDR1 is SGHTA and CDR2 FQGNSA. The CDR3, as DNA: TGTGCCAGCAGCTTAGAGCGCACTCGAAACACCATATATTTT. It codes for CASSLERTRNTIYF.

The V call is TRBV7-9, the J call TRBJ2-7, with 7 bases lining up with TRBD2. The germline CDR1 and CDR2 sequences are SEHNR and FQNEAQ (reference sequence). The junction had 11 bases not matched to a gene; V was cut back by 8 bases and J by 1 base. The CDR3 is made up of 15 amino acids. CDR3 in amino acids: CASYRGASGSYEQYF. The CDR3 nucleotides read TGTGCCAGCTACCGAGGGGCTAGCGGTTCCTACGAGCAGTACTTC.

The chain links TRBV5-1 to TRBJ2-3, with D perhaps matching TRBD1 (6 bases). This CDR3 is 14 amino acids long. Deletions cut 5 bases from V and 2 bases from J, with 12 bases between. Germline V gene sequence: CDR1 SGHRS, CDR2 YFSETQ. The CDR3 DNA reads TGCGCCAGCAGACCGGGACAAGTCACAGATACGCAGTATTTT. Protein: CASRPGQVTDTQYF.

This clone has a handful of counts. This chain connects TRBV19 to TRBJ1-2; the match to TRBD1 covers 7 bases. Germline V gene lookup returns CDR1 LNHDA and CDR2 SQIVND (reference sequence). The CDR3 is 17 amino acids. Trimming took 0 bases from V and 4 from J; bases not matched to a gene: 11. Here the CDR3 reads CASSIDREGGRLYGYTF. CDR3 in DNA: TGTGCCAGTAGTATAGATCGTGAAGGGGGCCGCCTCTATGGCTACACCTTC.

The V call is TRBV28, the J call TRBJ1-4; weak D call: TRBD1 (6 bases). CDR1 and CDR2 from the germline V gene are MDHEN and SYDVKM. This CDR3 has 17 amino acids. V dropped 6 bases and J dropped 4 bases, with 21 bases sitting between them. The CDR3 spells CASSPTFDRMRNEKLFF. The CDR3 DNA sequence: TGTGCCAGCAGCCCAACATTCGACAGGATGCGTAATGAAAAACTGTTTTTT.